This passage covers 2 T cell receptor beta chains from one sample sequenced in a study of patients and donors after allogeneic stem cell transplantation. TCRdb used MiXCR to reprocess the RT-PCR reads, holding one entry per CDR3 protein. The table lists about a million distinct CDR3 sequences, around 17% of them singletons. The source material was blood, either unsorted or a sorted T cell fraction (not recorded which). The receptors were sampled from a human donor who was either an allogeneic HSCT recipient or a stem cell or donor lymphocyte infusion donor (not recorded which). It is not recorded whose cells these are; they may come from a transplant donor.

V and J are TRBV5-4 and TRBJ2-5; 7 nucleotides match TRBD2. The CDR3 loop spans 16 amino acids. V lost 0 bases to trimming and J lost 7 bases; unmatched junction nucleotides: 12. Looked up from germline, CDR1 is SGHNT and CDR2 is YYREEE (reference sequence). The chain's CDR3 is CASSLGAGRSDLTQYF. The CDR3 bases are TGTGCCAGCAGCTTGGGAGCGGGGAGAAGCGATCTGACCCAGTACTTC.

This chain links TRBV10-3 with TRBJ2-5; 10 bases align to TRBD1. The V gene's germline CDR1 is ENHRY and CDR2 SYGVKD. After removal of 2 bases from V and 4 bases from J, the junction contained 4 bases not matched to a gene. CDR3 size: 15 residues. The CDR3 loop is CAISETRQGAETQYF. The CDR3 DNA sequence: TGTGCCATCAGTGAGACCCGACAGGGGGCAGAGACCCAGTACTTC.